This T cell receptor beta chain was sequenced in a study of blood T cells in healthy people across ages. Overall study results and limits: Because donor CMV status was unknown, expanded clonotype changes were possibly confounded. Leaving the PBMCs unsorted stopped any conclusive comparison of naive versus antigen-experienced cells.

Samples each had at least 5 micrograms of total RNA extracted. Remarks on this clonotype: Its antigen remains unidentified.

V was pared by 5 bases and J by 1 base, with 4 bases of the junction left unmatched. The length of the CDR3 is 15 residues. CDR1 is DFQATT and CDR2 is SNEGSKA in the germline V gene (reference sequence). PCR was performed a second time for roughly 7 to 11 cycles using a sample-barcoded 5' primer and a J-beta primer mix. A tag from a template-switch adaptor with 12 random nucleotides marked each cDNA molecule. A single record per CDR3 protein comes from TCRdb applying MiXCR to the 5' RACE reads. The repertoire holds roughly 1,500,000 distinct CDR3 sequences, with approximately 42% as singletons. The receptor was isolated from a woman in her late teens or twenties in good health. Source material: blood. The V call is TRBV20-1, the J call TRBJ2-3; 12 bases align to TRBD2. The CDR3 loop reads CSAPASGGGTDTQYF. The CDR3 nucleotides are TGCAGTGCTCCTGCTAGCGGGGGGGGCACAGATACGCAGTATTTT.